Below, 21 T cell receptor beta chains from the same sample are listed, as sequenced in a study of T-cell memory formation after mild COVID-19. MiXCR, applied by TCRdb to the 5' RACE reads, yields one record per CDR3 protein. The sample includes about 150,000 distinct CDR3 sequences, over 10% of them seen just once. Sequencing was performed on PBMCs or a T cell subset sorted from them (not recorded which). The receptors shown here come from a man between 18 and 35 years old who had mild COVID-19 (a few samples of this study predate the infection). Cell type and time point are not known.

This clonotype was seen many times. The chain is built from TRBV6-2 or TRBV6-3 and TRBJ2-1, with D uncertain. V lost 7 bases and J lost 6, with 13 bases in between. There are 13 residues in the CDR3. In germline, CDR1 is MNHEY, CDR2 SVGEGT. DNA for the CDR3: TGTGCCAGCACGATGCGTAATAGCAATGAGCAGTTCTTC. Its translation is CASTMRNSNEQFF.

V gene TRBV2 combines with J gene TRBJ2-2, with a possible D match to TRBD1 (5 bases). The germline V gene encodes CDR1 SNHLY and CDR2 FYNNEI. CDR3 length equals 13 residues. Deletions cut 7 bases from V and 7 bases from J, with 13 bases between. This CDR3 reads CASKVREGGELFF. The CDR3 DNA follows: TGTGCCAGCAAAGTCAGGGAAGGCGGGGAGCTGTTTTTT.

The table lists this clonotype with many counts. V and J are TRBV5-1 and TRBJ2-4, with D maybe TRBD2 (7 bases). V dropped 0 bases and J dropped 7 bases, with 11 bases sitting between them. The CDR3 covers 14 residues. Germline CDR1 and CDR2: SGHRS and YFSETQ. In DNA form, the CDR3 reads TGCGCCAGCAGCTTGGCGGGGGGCGTGAACATTCAGTACTTC. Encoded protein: CASSLAGGVNIQYF.

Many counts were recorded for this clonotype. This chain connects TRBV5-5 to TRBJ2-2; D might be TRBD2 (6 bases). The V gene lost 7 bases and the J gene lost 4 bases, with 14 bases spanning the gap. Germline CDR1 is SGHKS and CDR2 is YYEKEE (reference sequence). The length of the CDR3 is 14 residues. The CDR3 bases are TGTGCCAGCCGGTGGGAGGTGGCCACCGGGGAGCTGTTTTTT. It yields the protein CASRWEVATGELFF.

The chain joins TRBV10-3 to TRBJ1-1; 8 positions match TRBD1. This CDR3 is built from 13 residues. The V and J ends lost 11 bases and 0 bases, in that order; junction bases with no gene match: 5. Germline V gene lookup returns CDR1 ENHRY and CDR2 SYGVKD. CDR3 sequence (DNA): TGTGCCGTAAGGACAGGGCTGAACACTGAAGCTTTCTTT. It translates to CAVRTGLNTEAFF.

The CDR3, as DNA: TGTGCCAGCAGTTACCCGAGGAGCGGGGAAGCTTTCTTT. Its protein product is CASSYPRSGEAFF. This rearrangement joins TRBV6-5 to TRBJ1-1; D uncertain. The V end was cut by 2 bases, the J end by 8 bases, with 12 bases between. Germline CDR1 reads MNHEY; CDR2 reads SVGAGI. The CDR3 has 13 residues.

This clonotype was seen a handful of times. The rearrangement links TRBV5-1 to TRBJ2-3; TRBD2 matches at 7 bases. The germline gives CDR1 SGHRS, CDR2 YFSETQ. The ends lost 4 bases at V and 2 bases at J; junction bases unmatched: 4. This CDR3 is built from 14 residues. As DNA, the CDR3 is TGCGCCAGCAGCGGGGGGGTACACACAGATACGCAGTATTTT. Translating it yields CASSGGVHTDTQYF.

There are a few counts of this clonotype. DNA for the CDR3: TGCGCCAGCAGCGAATATCGACAGGGGCTGGAGTATTTT. It codes for CASSEYRQGLEYF. The chain carries TRBV4-1 and TRBJ2-3; 8 positions agree with TRBD1. The CDR3 sequence is 13 residues long. Germline assignment: CDR1 MGHRA and CDR2 YSYEKL. The V and J ends lost 5 bases and 13 bases, in that order; junction bases with no gene match: 11.

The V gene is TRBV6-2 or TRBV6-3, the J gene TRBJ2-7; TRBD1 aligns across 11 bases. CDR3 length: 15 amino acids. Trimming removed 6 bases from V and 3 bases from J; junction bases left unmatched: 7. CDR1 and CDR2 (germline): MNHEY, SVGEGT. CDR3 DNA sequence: TGTGCCAGCAGCTTCCGGACAGGGGGCAACTACGAGCAGTACGTC. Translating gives CASSFRTGGNYEQYV.

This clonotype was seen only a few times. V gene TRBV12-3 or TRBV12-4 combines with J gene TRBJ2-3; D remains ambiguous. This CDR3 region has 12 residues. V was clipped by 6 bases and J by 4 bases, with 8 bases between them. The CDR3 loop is CASRGVSDTQYF. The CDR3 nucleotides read TGTGCCAGCAGGGGCGTTTCAGATACGCAGTATTTT.

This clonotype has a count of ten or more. The CDR3 DNA reads TGCGCCAGCAGCTTGAAGCAGCCGAGCTCCTACGAGCAGTACTTC. Translation gives CASSLKQPSSYEQYF. This chain joins TRBV5-1 and TRBJ2-7; no clear D gene. The germline V gene has CDR1 SGHRS and CDR2 YFSETQ. V gave up 1 base and J gave up 0 bases, with 11 bases separating them. The CDR3 loop spans 15 amino acids.

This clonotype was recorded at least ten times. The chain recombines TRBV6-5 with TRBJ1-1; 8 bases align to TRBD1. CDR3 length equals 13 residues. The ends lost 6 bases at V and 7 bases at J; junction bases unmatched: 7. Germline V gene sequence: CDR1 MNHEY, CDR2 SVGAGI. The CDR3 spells CASSYNRGNEAFF. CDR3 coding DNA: TGTGCCAGCAGCTACAACAGGGGGAATGAAGCTTTCTTT.

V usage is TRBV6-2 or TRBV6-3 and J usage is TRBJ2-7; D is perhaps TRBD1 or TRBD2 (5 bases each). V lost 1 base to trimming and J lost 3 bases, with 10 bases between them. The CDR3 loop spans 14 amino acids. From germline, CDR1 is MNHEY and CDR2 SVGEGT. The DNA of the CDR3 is TGTGCCAGCAGTTACTTCGGGGCTGGCTACGAGCAGTACTTC. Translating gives CASSYFGAGYEQYF.

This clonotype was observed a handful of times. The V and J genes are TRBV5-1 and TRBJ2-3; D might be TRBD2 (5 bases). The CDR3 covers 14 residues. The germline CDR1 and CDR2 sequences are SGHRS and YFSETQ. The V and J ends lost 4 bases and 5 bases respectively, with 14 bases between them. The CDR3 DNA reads TGCGCCAGCAGCCGCGGGCCAAACCAAGATACGCAGTATTTT. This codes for CASSRGPNQDTQYF.

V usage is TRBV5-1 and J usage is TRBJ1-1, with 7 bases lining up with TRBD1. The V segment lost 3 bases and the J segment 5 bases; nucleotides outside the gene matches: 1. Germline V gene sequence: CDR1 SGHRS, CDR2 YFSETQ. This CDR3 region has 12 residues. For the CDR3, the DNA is TGCGCCAGCAGCTCCAGGGGGACTGAAGCTTTCTTT. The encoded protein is CASSSRGTEAFF.

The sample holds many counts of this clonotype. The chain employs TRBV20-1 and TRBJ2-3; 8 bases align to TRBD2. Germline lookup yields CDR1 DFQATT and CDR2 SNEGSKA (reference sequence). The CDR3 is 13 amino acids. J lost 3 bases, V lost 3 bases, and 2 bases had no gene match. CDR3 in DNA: TGCAGTGCTAGCGGGGGGGTGACAGATACGCAGTATTTT. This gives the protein CSASGGVTDTQYF.

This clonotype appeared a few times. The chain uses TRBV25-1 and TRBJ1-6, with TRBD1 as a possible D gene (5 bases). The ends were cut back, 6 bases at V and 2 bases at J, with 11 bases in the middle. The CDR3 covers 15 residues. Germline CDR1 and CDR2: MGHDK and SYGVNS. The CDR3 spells CASSPRGTYNSPLHF. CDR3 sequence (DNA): TGTGCCAGCAGCCCACGGGGGACCTATAATTCACCCCTCCACTTT.

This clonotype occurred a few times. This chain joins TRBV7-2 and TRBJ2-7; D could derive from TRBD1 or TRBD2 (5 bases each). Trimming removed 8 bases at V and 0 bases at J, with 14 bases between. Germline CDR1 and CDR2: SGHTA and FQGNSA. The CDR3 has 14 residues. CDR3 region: CASSRDGSSYEQYF. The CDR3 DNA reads TGTGCCAGCTCCCGGGACGGCAGCTCCTACGAGCAGTACTTC.

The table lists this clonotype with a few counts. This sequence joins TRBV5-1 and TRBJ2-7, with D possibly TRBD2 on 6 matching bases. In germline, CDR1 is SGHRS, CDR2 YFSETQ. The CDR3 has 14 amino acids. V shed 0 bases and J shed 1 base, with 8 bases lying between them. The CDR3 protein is CASSLGRVSYEQYF. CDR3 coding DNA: TGCGCCAGCAGCTTGGGGAGGGTTTCCTACGAGCAGTACTTC.

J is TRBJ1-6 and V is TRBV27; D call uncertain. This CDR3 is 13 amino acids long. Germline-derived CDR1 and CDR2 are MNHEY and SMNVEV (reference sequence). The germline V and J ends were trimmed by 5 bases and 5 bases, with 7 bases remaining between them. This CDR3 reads CASSVRNNSPLHF. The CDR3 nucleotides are TGTGCCAGCAGTGTCCGGAATAATTCACCCCTCCACTTT.

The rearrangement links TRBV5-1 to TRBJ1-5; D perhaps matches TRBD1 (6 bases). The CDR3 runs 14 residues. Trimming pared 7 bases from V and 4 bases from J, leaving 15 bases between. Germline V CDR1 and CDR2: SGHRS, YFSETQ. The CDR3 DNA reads TGCGCCAGCTCCCCCGACAGGACAAATCAGCCCCAGCATTTT. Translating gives CASSPDRTNQPQHF.